A selection of T cell receptor beta chains follows, all from one sample in a study of blood T cell repertoires in COVID-19. The data were produced by immunoSEQ multiplex PCR, yet TCRdb's version contains in-frame clones alone and is incomplete. The data show 430,000 or so clones, 88% seen once. The specimen sequenced was PBMCs or T cells enriched from blood (not recorded which). These receptors came from a woman aged 40 to 50 who had recovered from COVID-19. CDR3s include the opening cysteine and the closing phenylalanine or tryptophan.

cdr3_aa: CASSLGYRGTEAFF
j_call: TRBJ1-1
v_call: TRBV4-1
cdr3_length: 14

cdr3_aa: CASSLAPSGSRDTQYF
j_call: TRBJ2-3
v_call: TRBV5-1
cdr3_length: 16

cdr3_aa: CASSNTGTSTPSWQYF
j_call: TRBJ2-3
v_call: TRBV2
cdr3_length: 16

cdr3_aa: CASSQYERPYAEAFF
j_call: TRBJ1-1
v_call: TRBV3-1/TRBV3-2
cdr3_length: 15

cdr3_aa: CASRKDRANTEAFF
j_call: TRBJ1-1
v_call: TRBV18
cdr3_length: 14

cdr3_aa: CASSAGSGPYEQYF
j_call: TRBJ2-7
v_call: TRBV9
cdr3_length: 14

cdr3_aa: CASRPGTSFYEQYF
j_call: TRBJ2-7
v_call: TRBV5-1
cdr3_length: 14

cdr3_aa: CASSPAPDTTNEKLFF
j_call: TRBJ1-4
v_call: TRBV18
cdr3_length: 16

cdr3_aa: CASSLGSGAVVNTQYF
j_call: TRBJ2-3
v_call: TRBV7-9
cdr3_length: 16

cdr3_aa: CASSSGQGYEQYF
j_call: TRBJ2-7
v_call: TRBV6-5
cdr3_length: 13

cdr3_aa: CAIGGTSYEQYF
j_call: TRBJ2-7
v_call: TRBV10-3
cdr3_length: 12

cdr3_aa: CASSLGWAGGLNTEAFF
j_call: TRBJ1-1
v_call: TRBV5-5
cdr3_length: 17

cdr3_aa: CASSDFLQVNEKLFF
j_call: TRBJ1-4
v_call: TRBV6-1
cdr3_length: 15

cdr3_aa: CASSAQTGPEKLFF
j_call: TRBJ1-4
v_call: TRBV7-2
cdr3_length: 14

cdr3_aa: CASNLGQGDYGYTF
j_call: TRBJ1-2
v_call: TRBV19
cdr3_length: 14

cdr3_aa: CSASPTSPSPNEQFF
j_call: TRBJ2-1
v_call: TRBV20-1
cdr3_length: 15

cdr3_aa: CASSTGQGYNYGYTF
j_call: TRBJ1-2
v_call: TRBV19
cdr3_length: 15

cdr3_aa: CSAGQGRNEQYF
j_call: TRBJ2-7
v_call: TRBV29-1
cdr3_length: 12

cdr3_aa: CASSPMGQGARTGELFF
j_call: TRBJ2-2
v_call: TRBV14
cdr3_length: 17

cdr3_aa: CASSKSSGQSSHTQYF
j_call: TRBJ2-3
v_call: TRBV5-5
cdr3_length: 16

cdr3_aa: CASSVGGSDEQYF
j_call: TRBJ2-7
v_call: TRBV9
cdr3_length: 13

cdr3_aa: CASSLVRGREQYF
j_call: TRBJ2-7
v_call: TRBV25-1
cdr3_length: 13

cdr3_aa: CASSSRTLSSGNTIYF
j_call: TRBJ1-3
v_call: TRBV7-8
cdr3_length: 16

cdr3_aa: CASSHDQGINEKLFF
j_call: TRBJ1-4
v_call: TRBV27
cdr3_length: 15

cdr3_aa: CAWSGVSQVGQSSVSYTF
j_call: TRBJ1-2
v_call: TRBV30
cdr3_length: 18

cdr3_aa: CASAESAGPGMHEQFF
j_call: TRBJ2-1
v_call: TRBV5-4
cdr3_length: 16

cdr3_aa: CASSRTGGKLGSPLHF
j_call: TRBJ1-6
v_call: TRBV2
cdr3_length: 16

cdr3_aa: CASSHLLAVPTDTQYF
j_call: TRBJ2-3
v_call: TRBV4-3
cdr3_length: 16

cdr3_aa: CASSLRQGGTDTQYF
j_call: TRBJ2-3
v_call: TRBV4-3
cdr3_length: 15

cdr3_aa: CATSTFYGYTF
j_call: TRBJ1-2
v_call: TRBV15
cdr3_length: 11

cdr3_aa: CASSIGLAGLINQETQYF
j_call: TRBJ2-5
v_call: TRBV7-9
cdr3_length: 18

cdr3_aa: CSVEERRAFF
j_call: TRBJ1-1
v_call: TRBV29-1
cdr3_length: 10

cdr3_aa: CASSLETRGEKLFF
j_call: TRBJ1-4
v_call: TRBV7-9
cdr3_length: 14

cdr3_aa: CASREPSGELFF
j_call: TRBJ2-2
v_call: TRBV7-9
cdr3_length: 12

cdr3_aa: CACSHRRTRDNEKLFF
j_call: TRBJ1-4
v_call: TRBV30
cdr3_length: 16